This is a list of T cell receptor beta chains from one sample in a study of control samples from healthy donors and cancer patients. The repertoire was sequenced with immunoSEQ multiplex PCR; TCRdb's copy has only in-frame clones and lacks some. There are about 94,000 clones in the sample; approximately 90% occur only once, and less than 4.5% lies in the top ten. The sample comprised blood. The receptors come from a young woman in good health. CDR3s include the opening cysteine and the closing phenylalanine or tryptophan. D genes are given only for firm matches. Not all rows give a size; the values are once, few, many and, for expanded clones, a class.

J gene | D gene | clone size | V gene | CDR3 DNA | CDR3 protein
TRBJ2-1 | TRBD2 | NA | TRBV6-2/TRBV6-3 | TGTGCCAGCAGCATACTGGGGACTAGCTCCAATGAGCAGTTCTTC | CASSILGTSSNEQFF
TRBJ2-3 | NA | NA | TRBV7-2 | TGTGCCAGCAGCACTGGGGGAGTCGTAGATACGCAGTATTTT | CASSTGGVVDTQYF
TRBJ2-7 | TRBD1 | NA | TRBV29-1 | TGCAGCGTTCTTGGGACAGACACTACCTACGAGCAGTACTTC | CSVLGTDTTYEQYF
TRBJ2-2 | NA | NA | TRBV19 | TGTGCCAGTAGTATAGAAGGAGGGTCCCCCGGGGAGCTGTTTTTT | CASSIEGGSPGELFF
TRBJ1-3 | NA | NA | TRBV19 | TGTGCCAGTAGTCATCCGCGGTGGGCAGGGAAAGCTTGTGGAAACACCATATATTTT | CASSHPRWAGKACGNTIYF
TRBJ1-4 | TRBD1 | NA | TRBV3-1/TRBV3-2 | TGTGCCAGCAGCCGGGGACAGAGCGGTCTAAACGAAAAACTGTTTTTT | CASSRGQSGLNEKLFF
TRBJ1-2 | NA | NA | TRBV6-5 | TGTGCCAGCAGTTACTCCAGCCAGGGGCCGAACTATGGCTACACCTTC | CASSYSSQGPNYGYTF
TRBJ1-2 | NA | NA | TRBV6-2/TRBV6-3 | TGTGCCAGCAGGCCTTGGGGGCAGGGTCTCTATGGCTACACCTTC | CASRPWGQGLYGYTF
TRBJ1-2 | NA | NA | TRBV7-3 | TGTGCCAGCAGCTTGACAGGTAGTGATGGCTACACCTTC | CASSLTGSDGYTF
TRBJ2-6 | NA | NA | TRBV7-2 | TGTGCCAGCACCTTCGGGCCCCCCACCGGGGCCAACGTCCTGACTTTC | CASTFGPPTGANVLTF
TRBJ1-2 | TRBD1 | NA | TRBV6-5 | TGTGCCAGCAGCATATCCGGGACAGGGGTCTATGGCTACACCTTC | CASSISGTGVYGYTF
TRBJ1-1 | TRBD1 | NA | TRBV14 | TGTGCCAGCAGCCACGGGACAGGGCCGTTGACTGAAGCTTTCTTT | CASSHGTGPLTEAFF
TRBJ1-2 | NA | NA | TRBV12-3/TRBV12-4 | TGTGCCAGCGGGCAAGGAGACTATGGCTACACCTTC | CASGQGDYGYTF
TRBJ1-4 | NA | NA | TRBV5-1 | TGCGCCAGCAGCACCACGGGCTCTGTGGGTGAAAAACTGTTTTTT | CASSTTGSVGEKLFF
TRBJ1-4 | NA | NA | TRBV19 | TGTGCCAGTAGTTATCTCAATCCAGGGGTGCGTGATGAACTGTTTTTT | CASSYLNPGVRDELFF
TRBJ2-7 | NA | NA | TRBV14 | TGTGCCAGCAGCCGTTATGACGAGCAGTACTTC | CASSRYDEQYF
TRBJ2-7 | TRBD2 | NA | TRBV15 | TGTGCCACCAGCAGAGGAGCGGGGACCCCCTACGAGCAGTACTTC | CATSRGAGTPYEQYF
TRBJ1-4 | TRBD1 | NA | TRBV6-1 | TGTGCCAGCAGTGTGGGGGACAGTTTTATACCTAATGAAAAACTGTTTTTT | CASSVGDSFIPNEKLFF
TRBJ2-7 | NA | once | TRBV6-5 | TGTGCCAGCAGGCAATCCGGGACGGGGACCTACGAGCAGTACTTC | CASRQSGTGTYEQYF
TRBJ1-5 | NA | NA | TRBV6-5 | TGTGCCAGCAGTTCCACAGGGAGCAATCAGCCCCAGCATTTT | CASSSTGSNQPQHF
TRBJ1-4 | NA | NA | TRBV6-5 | TGTGCCAGCAGCGGACTGGGGGAAAAACTGTTTTTT | CASSGLGEKLFF
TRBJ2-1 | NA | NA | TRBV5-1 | TGCGCCAGCAGCTTTGGCCTGAGGGAAGGCTACAATGAGCAGTTCTTC | CASSFGLREGYNEQFF
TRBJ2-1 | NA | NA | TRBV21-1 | TGTGCCAGCAGCAAAAAGAGCTCCTACAATGAGCAGTTCTTC | CASSKKSSYNEQFF
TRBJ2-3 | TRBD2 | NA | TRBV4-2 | TGTGCCAGCAGCCAAGTGTCTAGCGGGAGTCGCACAGATACGCAGTATTTT | CASSQVSSGSRTDTQYF
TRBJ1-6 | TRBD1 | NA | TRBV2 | TGTGCCAGCAGCACAGGACAGGTCAACTCACCCCTCCACTTT | CASSTGQVNSPLHF
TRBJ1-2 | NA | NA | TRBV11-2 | TGTGCCAGCATCAACGACTACAATACCCTAGCTAACTATGGCTACACCTTC | CASINDYNTLANYGYTF
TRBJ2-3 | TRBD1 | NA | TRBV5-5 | TGTGCCAGCAGCTTAGTACAGGGGTCAGATACGCAGTATTTT | CASSLVQGSDTQYF
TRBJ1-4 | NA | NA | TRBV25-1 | TGTGCCAGCACTCCAATGGGCGGGACAAGTAATGAAAAACTGTTTTTT | CASTPMGGTSNEKLFF
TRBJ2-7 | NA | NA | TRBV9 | TGTGCCAGCAGCGTAGAGCCGACACCACCTTTGAGTTACGAGCAGTACTTC | CASSVEPTPPLSYEQYF
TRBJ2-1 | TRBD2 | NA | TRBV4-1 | TGCGCCAGCAGCCTGGGGACTAGCGGGGGCCTTTCCTACAATGAGCAGTTCTTC | CASSLGTSGGLSYNEQFF
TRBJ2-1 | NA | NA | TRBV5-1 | TGCGCCAGCAGCTACCTACTAGCCCATGAGCAGTTCTTC | CASSYLLAHEQFF
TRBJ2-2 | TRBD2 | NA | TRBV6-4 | TGTGCCAGCAGGGGACTAGCGGGATCCGGGGAGCTGTTTTTT | CASRGLAGSGELFF
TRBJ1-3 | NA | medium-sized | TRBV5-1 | TGCGCCAGCAGCTTGGCTTACGGTAGTGAGGACACCATATATTTT | CASSLAYGSEDTIYF
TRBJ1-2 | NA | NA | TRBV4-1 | TGCGCCAGCAGCCACCTCAGGGCTAACTATGGCTACACCTTC | CASSHLRANYGYTF
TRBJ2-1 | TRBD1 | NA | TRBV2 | TGTGCCAGCAGTAGGACAGGGAATATTGGTGGTGGGCAGTTCTTC | CASSRTGNIGGGQFF
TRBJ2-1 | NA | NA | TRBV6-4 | TGTGCCAGCAGCGAAGACCCGGAAGCCTACAATGAGCAGTTCTTC | CASSEDPEAYNEQFF
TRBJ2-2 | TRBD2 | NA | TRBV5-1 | TGCGCCAGCAGCTCAAGGACTAGCGGGGGAGGCACCGGGGAGCTGTTTTTT | CASSSRTSGGGTGELFF
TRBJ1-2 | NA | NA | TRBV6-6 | TGTGCCAGCAGTCCGGACATTATCTATGGCTACACCTTC | CASSPDIIYGYTF
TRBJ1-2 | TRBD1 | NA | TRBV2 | TGTGCCAGCAGTGGACAGGGGGCGGACTATGGCTACACCTTC | CASSGQGADYGYTF